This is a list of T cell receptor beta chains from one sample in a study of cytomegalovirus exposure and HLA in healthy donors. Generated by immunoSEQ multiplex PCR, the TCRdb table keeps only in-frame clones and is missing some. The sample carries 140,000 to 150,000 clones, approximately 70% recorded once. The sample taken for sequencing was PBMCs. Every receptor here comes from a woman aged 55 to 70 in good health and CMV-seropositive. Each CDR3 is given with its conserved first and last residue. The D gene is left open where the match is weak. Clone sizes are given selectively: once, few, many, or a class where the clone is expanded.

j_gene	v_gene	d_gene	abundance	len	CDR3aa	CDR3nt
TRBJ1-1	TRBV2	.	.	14	CASSEALRRGFAFF	TGTGCCAGCAGTGAAGCGCTGAGAAGGGGCTTTGCTTTCTTT
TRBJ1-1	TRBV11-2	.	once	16	CASSLIPRTLNTEAFF	TGTGCCAGCAGCTTAATTCCCAGGACACTCAACACTGAAGCTTTCTTT
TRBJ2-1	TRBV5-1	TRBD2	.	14	CASRLAGGYNEQFF	TGCGCCAGCAGGCTCGCGGGAGGTTACAATGAGCAGTTCTTC
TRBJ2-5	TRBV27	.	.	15	CASSLSPGLGETQYF	TGTGCCAGCAGTTTATCTCCGGGGTTGGGAGAGACCCAGTACTTC
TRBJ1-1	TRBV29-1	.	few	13	CSVERNNAGVGDF	TGCAGCGTTGAACGAAATAATGCCGGGGTCGGAGACTTT
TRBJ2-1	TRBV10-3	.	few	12	CAISVQGSEQFF	TGTGCCATCAGCGTCCAGGGAAGTGAGCAGTTCTTC
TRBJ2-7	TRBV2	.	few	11	CATRSSYEQYF	TGTGCCACGCGGTCTAGCTACGAGCAGTACTTC
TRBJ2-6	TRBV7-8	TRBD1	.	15	CASSSDRAGANVLTF	TGTGCCAGCAGCTCTGACAGGGCTGGGGCCAACGTCCTGACTTTC
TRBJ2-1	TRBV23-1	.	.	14	CASSHLARYNEQFF	TGCGCCAGCAGTCACCTTGCTAGGTACAATGAGCAGTTCTTC
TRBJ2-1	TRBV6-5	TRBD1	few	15	CASSNRDRVIDEQFF	TGTGCCAGCAGTAACCGGGACAGGGTAATAGATGAGCAGTTCTTC
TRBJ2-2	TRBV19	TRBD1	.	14	CASKADRGAGELFF	TGTGCCAGTAAAGCAGACAGGGGAGCCGGGGAGCTGTTTTTT
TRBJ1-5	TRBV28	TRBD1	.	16	CASGPGTGGSNQPQHF	TGTGCCAGCGGTCCCGGGACAGGGGGCTCCAATCAGCCCCAGCATTTT
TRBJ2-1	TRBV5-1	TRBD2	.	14	CASSLATSGAEQFF	TGCGCCAGCAGCTTGGCGACTAGCGGGGCGGAGCAGTTCTTC
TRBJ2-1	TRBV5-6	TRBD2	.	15	CASSPLAGGLNEQFF	TGTGCCAGCAGCCCTCTAGCGGGAGGGCTCAATGAGCAGTTCTTC
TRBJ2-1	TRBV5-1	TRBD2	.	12	CASSLPSGEQFF	TGCGCCAGCAGCTTACCTAGCGGGGAGCAGTTCTTC
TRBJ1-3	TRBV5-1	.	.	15	CASSLDRSSGNTIYF	TGCGCCAGCAGCCTGGACAGAAGCTCTGGAAACACCATATATTTT
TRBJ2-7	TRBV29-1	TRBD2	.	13	CSVSAGAAYEQYF	TGCAGCGTTAGTGCGGGAGCAGCCTACGAGCAGTACTTC
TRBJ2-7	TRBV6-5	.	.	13	CASSYRDSYEQYF	TGTGCCAGCAGTTACCGAGACAGTTACGAGCAGTACTTC
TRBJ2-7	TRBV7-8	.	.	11	CASSMSYEQYF	TGTGCCAGCAGCATGAGCTACGAGCAGTACTTC
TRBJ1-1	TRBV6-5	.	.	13	CASIRSRETEAFF	TGTGCCAGCATCCGATCGAGGGAAACTGAAGCTTTCTTT
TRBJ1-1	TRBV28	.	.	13	CASRGAMNTEAFF	TGTGCCAGCAGGGGGGCTATGAACACTGAAGCTTTCTTT
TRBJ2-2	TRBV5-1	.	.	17	CASSPQPGGKDTGELFF	TGCGCCAGCAGCCCTCAGCCGGGCGGGAAGGACACCGGGGAGCTGTTTTTT
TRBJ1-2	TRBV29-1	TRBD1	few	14	CSAQGGAYDYGYTF	TGCAGCGCCCAAGGGGGCGCTTATGACTATGGCTACACCTTC
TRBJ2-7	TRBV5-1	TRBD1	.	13	CASSLGTGAEQYF	TGCGCCAGCAGCTTGGGGACAGGGGCCGAGCAGTACTTC
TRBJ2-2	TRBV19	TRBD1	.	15	CASSTGTGLIGELFF	TGTGCCAGTAGTACGGGGACAGGGCTAATCGGGGAGCTGTTTTTT
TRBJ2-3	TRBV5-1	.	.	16	CASSLGSAQGTDTQYF	TGCGCCAGCAGCTTGGGGTCGGCGCAGGGCACAGATACGCAGTATTTT
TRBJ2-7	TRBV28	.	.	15	CASRPEGRASYEQYF	TGTGCCAGCAGACCGGAGGGGCGGGCTAGCTACGAGCAGTACTTC
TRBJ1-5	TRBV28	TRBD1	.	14	CASGSTGIHQPQHF	TGTGCCAGCGGATCGACAGGGATCCATCAGCCCCAGCATTTT
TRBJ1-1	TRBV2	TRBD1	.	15	CASSESGTGVTEAFF	TGTGCCAGCAGTGAATCGGGGACAGGGGTAACTGAAGCTTTCTTT
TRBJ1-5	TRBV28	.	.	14	CASSFGDSNQPQHF	TGTGCCAGCAGTTTCGGAGATAGCAATCAGCCCCAGCATTTT
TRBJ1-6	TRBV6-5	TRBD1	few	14	CASSRTGINSPLHF	TGTGCCAGCTCCCGGACAGGGATTAATTCACCCCTCCACTTT
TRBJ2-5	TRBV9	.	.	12	CASSVDLETQYF	TGTGCCAGCAGCGTAGATCTCGAGACCCAGTACTTC
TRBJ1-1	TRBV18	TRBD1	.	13	CASSPDRVTEAFF	TGTGCCAGCTCACCTGACAGGGTCACTGAAGCTTTCTTT
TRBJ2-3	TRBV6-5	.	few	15	CASSLSPGETDTQYF	TGTGCCAGCAGCCTATCACCGGGGGAGACAGATACGCAGTATTTT
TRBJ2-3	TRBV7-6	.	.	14	CASSLGRDTDTQYF	TGTGCCAGCAGCTTAGGGCGGGATACAGATACGCAGTATTTT
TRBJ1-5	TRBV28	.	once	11	CASSQYQPQHF	TGTGCCAGCAGCCAATATCAGCCCCAGCATTTT
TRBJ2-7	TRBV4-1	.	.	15	CASSQGGRLAYEQYF	TGCGCCAGCAGCCAAGGGGGCAGGTTGGCGTACGAGCAGTACTTC
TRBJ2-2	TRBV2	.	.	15	CASSVRDSNTGELFF	TGTGCCAGCAGTGTCCGTGACTCGAACACCGGGGAGCTGTTTTTT
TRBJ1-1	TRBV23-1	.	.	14	CASSQITEGPEAFF	TGCGCCAGCAGTCAAATCACAGAAGGCCCTGAAGCTTTCTTT
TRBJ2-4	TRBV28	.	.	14	CASSFGGAKNIQYF	TGTGCCAGCAGTTTTGGGGGGGCCAAAAACATTCAGTACTTC
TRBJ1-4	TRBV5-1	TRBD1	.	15	CASSPGGAWGEKLFF	TGCGCCAGCAGCCCAGGGGGAGCTTGGGGTGAAAAACTGTTTTTT
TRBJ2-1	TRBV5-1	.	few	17	CASSPSTGVAAAGEQFF	TGCGCCAGCAGCCCCTCGACAGGAGTGGCGGCGGCCGGTGAGCAGTTCTTC
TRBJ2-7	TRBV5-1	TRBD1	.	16	CASSFPPGQGAYEQYF	TGCGCCAGCAGCTTTCCTCCGGGACAGGGAGCCTACGAGCAGTACTTC
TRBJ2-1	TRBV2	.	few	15	CASSETRDIYNEQFF	TGTGCCAGCAGTGAGACCCGGGACATATACAATGAGCAGTTCTTC
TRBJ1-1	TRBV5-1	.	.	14	CASSGQAMNTEAFF	TGCGCCAGCAGCGGGCAGGCGATGAACACTGAAGCTTTCTTT
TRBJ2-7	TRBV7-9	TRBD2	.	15	CASSGGGGTTYEQYF	TGTGCCAGCAGCGGGGGGGGTGGTACCACCTACGAGCAGTACTTC
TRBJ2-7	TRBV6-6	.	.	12	CASSYGEGEQYF	TGTGCCAGCAGTTACGGCGAGGGAGAGCAGTACTTC
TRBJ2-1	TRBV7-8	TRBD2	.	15	CASSLRASGYNEQFF	TGTGCCAGCAGCTTACGCGCTAGCGGGTACAATGAGCAGTTCTTC